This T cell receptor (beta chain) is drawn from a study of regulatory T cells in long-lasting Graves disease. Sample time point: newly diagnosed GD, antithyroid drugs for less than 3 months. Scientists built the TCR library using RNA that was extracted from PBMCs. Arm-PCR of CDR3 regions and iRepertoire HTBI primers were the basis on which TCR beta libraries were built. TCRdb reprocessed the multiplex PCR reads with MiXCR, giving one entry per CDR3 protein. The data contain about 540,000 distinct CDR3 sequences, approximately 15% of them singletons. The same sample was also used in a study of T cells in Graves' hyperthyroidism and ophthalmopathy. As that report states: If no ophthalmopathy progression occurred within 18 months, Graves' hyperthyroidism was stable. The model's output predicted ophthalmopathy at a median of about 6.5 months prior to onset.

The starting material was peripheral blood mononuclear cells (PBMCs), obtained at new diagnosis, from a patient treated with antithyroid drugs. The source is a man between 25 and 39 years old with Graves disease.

The CDR3 is CASSLGGTSGRLGNEQFF. In nucleotides, the CDR3 is TGTGCCAGCAGCTTAGGGGGGACTAGCGGGAGGTTAGGAAATGAGCAGTTCTTC. This sequence joins TRBV7-2 and TRBJ2-1, with TRBD2 matching over 15 bases. CDR3 length equals 18 residues. The V gene end was trimmed by 1 base and the J gene end by 7 bases; junction bases not matched to a gene: 8. The V gene's germline CDR1 is SGHTA and CDR2 FQGNSA.